This T cell receptor beta chain was found in a study of human T cells and chemical hapten exposure. Study-level findings and limits: Significantly greater numbers of large CDR3 similarity clusters came from expanded TCRs than from controls.

This clonotype occurred many times. As yet, its antigen is unknown. TCRdb independently ran MiXCR on the RACE reads; one entry per CDR3 protein. The sample holds more than 300,000 distinct CDR3 sequences, about 5.4% seen once. Time point denoted: pre-sensitization, week 0. The treatment denotes: therapeutic diphenylcyclopropenone sensitization with weekly scalp DPC. Blood, whole and unfractionated, served as the source for total RNA extraction. The CDR3 length is 13 residues. V was shortened by 0 bases and J by 7 bases, with 11 bases between the two germline ends. The germline CDR1 and CDR2 sequences are DFQATT and SNEGSKA (reference sequence).

This specimen was whole blood, taken in connection with sensitization to the hapten diphenylcyclopropenone (DPC). The V gene is TRBV20-1, the J gene TRBJ2-3; D not certain. The source is a woman between 18 and 30 years old with alopecia areata. Some clones in this sample may be carry-over from other donors' samples. As DNA, the CDR3 is TGCAGTGCTAGAGATAGGACGAGTTATACGCAGTATTTT. Residues: CSARDRTSYTQYF.